One and the same sample provided the 23 T cell receptor beta chains below, sequenced in a study of STAT5B mutations in CD4+ large granular lymphocyte leukemia. Here immunoSEQ multiplex PCR was the method, and the copy in TCRdb shows in-frame clones only, minus some. The sample holds about 20,000 clones, 82% seen once. The sequencing sample was made of CD4+ T cells from blood buffy coats. The receptors shown here come from a human donor in good health.

The chain is built from TRBV15 and TRBJ1-4; possibly TRBD1 for D (6 bases). V was pared by 1 base and J by 8 bases, with 17 bases between. Germline loops: CDR1 LNHNV, CDR2 YYDKDF (reference sequence). The CDR3 has 16 residues. CDR3 sequence reads: CATSRGARGTREKLFF. The CDR3 coding sequence is TGTGCCACCAGCAGAGGGGCCAGGGGAACGAGGGAAAAACTGTTTTTT. The variable domain in full, completed from reference TRBV15 and TRBJ1-4, reads DAMVIQNPRYQVTQFGKPVTLSCSQTLNHNVMYWYQQKSSQAPKLLFHYYDKDFNNEADTPDNFQSRRPNTSFCFLDIRSPGLGDTAMYLCATSRGARGTREKLFFGSGTQLSVL.

The chain joins TRBV27 to TRBJ1-2; perhaps TRBD1 as D (5 bases). This CDR3 region has 14 residues. Germline values: CDR1 MNHEY, CDR2 SMNVEV (reference sequence). Trimming cost V 2 bases and J 2 bases, with 9 bases left between them. CDR3 DNA sequence: TGTGCCAGCAGTTTACGGGGGGGAAACTATGGCTACACCTTC. Encoded protein: CASSLRGGNYGYTF.

V gene TRBV6-5 combines with J gene TRBJ2-3; no clear D. V lost 0 bases and J lost 2, with 6 bases in between. Germline V gives CDR1 MNHEY, CDR2 SVGAGI. The CDR3 is made up of 14 amino acids. The CDR3 sequence: CASSYSSLTDTQYF. As DNA, the CDR3 is TGTGCCAGCAGTTACTCTTCCCTCACAGATACGCAGTATTTT.

The chain carries TRBV30 and TRBJ2-3; 8 nucleotides line up with TRBD2. CDR1 GTSNPN and CDR2 SVGIG come from the germline V gene (reference sequence). CDR3 length: 15 residues. V gave up 0 bases and J gave up 1 base; unmatched junction bases: 3. The CDR3 sequence is CAWSVPAGGTDTQYF. CDR3 sequence (DNA): TGTGCCTGGAGTGTACCAGCGGGAGGCACAGATACGCAGTATTTT.

The V gene is TRBV5-1, the J gene TRBJ2-7; 9 bases line up with TRBD1. The CDR3 totals 14 residues. Trimming cost V 7 bases and J 4 bases; bases outside gene matches: 9. CDR1 is SGHRS, CDR2 YFSETQ, per germline. This CDR3 is CASGPGQGGYEQYF. Written as DNA, the CDR3 is TGCGCCAGCGGACCGGGACAGGGAGGGTACGAGCAGTACTTC.

This clone was seen a few times. This chain connects TRBV19 to TRBJ2-2; TRBD1 matches at 9 bases. The CDR3 totals 15 residues. Per germline, CDR1 LNHDA and CDR2 SQIVND (reference sequence). Trimming cost V 5 bases and J 6 bases; bases outside gene matches: 7. The CDR3 reads CASSSRDRDAGELFF. The CDR3 nucleotides read TGTGCCAGTAGTTCTCGGGACAGGGATGCCGGGGAGCTGTTTTTT.

This chain connects TRBV19 to TRBJ2-1, with D possibly matching TRBD1 (6 bases). Germline V gives CDR1 LNHDA, CDR2 SQIVND (reference sequence). This CDR3 spans 15 amino acids. Trimming took 3 bases from V and 0 from J, leaving 9 bases between them. The CDR3 loop reads CASSIDRSSYNEQFF. The CDR3 DNA sequence: TGTGCCAGTAGTATCGACAGGAGCTCCTACAATGAGCAGTTCTTC.

The J gene is TRBJ1-2, the V gene TRBV6-1; TRBD1 matches 7 bases. Per germline, CDR1 MNHNS and CDR2 SASEGT. This CDR3 contains 15 residues. The junction had 12 bases not matched to a gene; V was cut back by 6 bases and J by 5 bases. DNA for the CDR3: TGTGCCAGCAGCCTACCCGGGACAGAGTTATATGGCTACACCTTC. This translates into CASSLPGTELYGYTF.

This clone was counted a few times. This chain links TRBV7-2 with TRBJ1-2; no clear D. The CDR3 totals 13 residues. Trimming stripped 0 bases from V and 8 bases from J, with 10 bases between. CDR1 is SGHTA, CDR2 FQGNSA, per germline. The CDR3 region has the DNA TGTGCCAGCAGCTTAGCTTCCCCGGGGGGCTACACCTTC. Translating gives CASSLASPGGYTF.

The gene calls are TRBV18 and TRBJ1-3; the D is unclear. The CDR3 is made up of 16 amino acids. Trimming shortened V by 8 bases and J by 0 bases, and 17 bases separated the two germline ends. Germline V CDR1 and CDR2: KGHSH, LQKENI. CDR3 residues: CASLREVASSGNTIYF. The CDR3 DNA is TGTGCCAGCCTCCGGGAGGTCGCTAGCTCTGGAAACACCATATATTTT.

The chain joins TRBV7-2 to TRBJ1-2; no reliable D call. The CDR3 covers 13 residues. V shed 2 bases and J shed 7 bases, with 11 bases lying between them. Germline V gene data show CDR1 as SGHTA and CDR2 as FQGNSA. CDR3 residues: CASSLSALGGYTF. The CDR3 DNA reads as TGTGCCAGCAGCTTATCTGCTTTGGGTGGCTACACCTTC.

This chain uses TRBV28 with TRBJ2-7; D not resolved. Germline assignment: CDR1 MDHEN and CDR2 SYDVKM. V lost 6 bases and J 6 bases, leaving 9 bases between the germline ends. The CDR3 covers 11 residues. The CDR3 sequence: CASSLGREQYF. In DNA form, the CDR3 reads TGTGCCAGCAGCCTAGGACGCGAGCAGTACTTC.

The rearrangement uses TRBV6-5 and TRBJ2-7; 12 nucleotides align to TRBD2. The CDR3 has 14 amino acids. Per the germline V gene, CDR1 is MNHEY and CDR2 is SVGAGI. V shed 8 bases, J shed 6 bases, and the junction held 8 bases outside the gene matches. The CDR3 loop reads CASSLAGGPSEQYF. The CDR3 DNA reads as TGTGCCAGCTCCCTAGCGGGAGGGCCTAGCGAGCAGTACTTC.

This clone was observed a handful of times. The chain joins TRBV4-2 to TRBJ1-1; D is perhaps TRBD1 (6 bases). Trimming took 4 bases from V and 1 from J, leaving 13 bases between them. The CDR3 has 15 residues. Germline V gives CDR1 LGHNA, CDR2 YNFKEQ. The chain's CDR3 is CASSPEGTRNTEAFF. For the CDR3, the DNA is TGTGCCAGCAGCCCCGAGGGGACAAGGAACACTGAAGCTTTCTTT.

The V call is TRBV27, the J call TRBJ2-3, with TRBD2 matching over 15 bases. The CDR3 has 16 amino acids. Trimming cost V 2 bases and J 4 bases; bases outside gene matches: 1. Germline-derived CDR1 and CDR2 are MNHEY and SMNVEV (reference sequence). The CDR3 region has the DNA TGTGCCAGCAGTTTAGGACTAGCGGGAGGGCCAGATACGCAGTATTTT. Its translation: CASSLGLAGGPDTQYF.

The chain carries TRBV7-8 and TRBJ2-2; 14 nucleotides match TRBD2. Germline-derived CDR1 and CDR2 are SGHVS and FQNEAQ. Trimming cost V 4 bases and J 5 bases; bases outside gene matches: 6. This CDR3 contains 17 residues. The CDR3: CASSSQGLAGVTGELFF. The CDR3 DNA reads TGTGCCAGCAGCTCGCAGGGACTAGCGGGAGTGACCGGGGAGCTGTTTTTT.

The rearrangement joins TRBV6-5 to TRBJ1-1; TRBD1 is a possible D gene (5 bases). V was shortened by 2 bases and J by 11 bases, with 9 bases between the two germline ends. The CDR3 sequence is 11 residues long. Germline values: CDR1 MNHEY, CDR2 SVGAGI. The CDR3 nucleotides read TGTGCCAGCAGTTACCAGGGATCCGCTTTCTTT. It specifies CASSYQGSAFF.

This chain joins TRBV21-1 and TRBJ1-5; TRBD1 reflects the table's D call only, with no check against the DNA. TRBV21-1 is termed a pseudogene. There are 14 residues in the CDR3. Written as DNA, the CDR3 is TGTGCCAGCAGCAAAGTACAGGGCAGTCAGCCCCAGCATTTT. Its translation: CASSKVQGSQPQHF.

This clone has only one observation. The chain uses TRBV9 and TRBJ1-3; maybe TRBD1 (5 bases). The ends were cut back, 4 bases at V and 0 bases at J, with 17 bases in the middle. CDR3 length: 17 amino acids. Germline CDR1 is SGDLS and CDR2 is YYNGEE. The CDR3 DNA reads TGTGCCAGCAGCCTTCTCCGGGACGGAATCTCTGGAAACACCATATATTTT. Amino acid sequence: CASSLLRDGISGNTIYF.

This rearrangement joins TRBV2 to TRBJ2-5, with D possibly TRBD1 on 6 matching bases. The V and J ends lost 4 bases and 5 bases respectively, with 17 bases between them. The germline gives CDR1 SNHLY, CDR2 FYNNEI. The CDR3 covers 15 residues. CDR3 protein: CASSVPPGAGETQYF. The CDR3 bases are TGTGCCAGCAGTGTCCCTCCAGGGGCCGGGGAGACCCAGTACTTC.

This chain joins TRBV27 and TRBJ2-5; 7 bases match TRBD1. Germline V gives CDR1 MNHEY, CDR2 SMNVEV (reference sequence). The V and J ends lost 5 bases and 1 base, in that order; junction bases with no gene match: 4. This CDR3 spans 14 amino acids. CDR3 in amino acids: CASSLQGTQETQYF. Here the CDR3 DNA reads TGTGCCAGCAGTCTACAGGGGACCCAAGAGACCCAGTACTTC.

V is TRBV6-1 and J is TRBJ1-2, with TRBD1 matching over 7 bases. The V gene end was trimmed by 5 bases and the J gene end by 3 bases; junction bases not matched to a gene: 9. Per the germline V gene, CDR1 is MNHNS and CDR2 is SASEGT. The CDR3 is 15 amino acids. DNA of the CDR3: TGTGCCAGCAGTTTTTACATTACAGGGGACTATGGCTACACCTTC. Its translation: CASSFYITGDYGYTF.

The CDR3: CASISRAEAFF. The CDR3 nucleotides are TGTGCCAGCATATCCCGGGCTGAAGCTTTCTTT. J is TRBJ1-1 and V is TRBV6-1; D remains unclear. The CDR3 extends over 11 amino acids. Germline V lookup: CDR1 MNHNS, CDR2 SASEGT. Trimming stripped 7 bases from V and 6 bases from J, with 9 bases between.